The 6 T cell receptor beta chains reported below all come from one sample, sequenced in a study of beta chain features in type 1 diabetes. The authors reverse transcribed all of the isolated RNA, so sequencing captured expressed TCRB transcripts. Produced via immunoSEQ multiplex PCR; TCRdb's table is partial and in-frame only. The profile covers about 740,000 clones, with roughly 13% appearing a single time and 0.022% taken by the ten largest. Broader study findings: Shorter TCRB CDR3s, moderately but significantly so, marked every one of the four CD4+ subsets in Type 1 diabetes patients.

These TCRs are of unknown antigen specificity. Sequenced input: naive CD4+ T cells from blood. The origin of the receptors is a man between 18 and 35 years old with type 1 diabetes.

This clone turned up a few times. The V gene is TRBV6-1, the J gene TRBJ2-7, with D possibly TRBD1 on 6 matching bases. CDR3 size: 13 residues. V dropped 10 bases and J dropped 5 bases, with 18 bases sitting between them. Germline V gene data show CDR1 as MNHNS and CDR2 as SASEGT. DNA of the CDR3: TGTGCCACCCAGGGGCAGGGGTTCCACGAGCAGTACTTC. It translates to CATQGQGFHEQYF.

The CDR3 DNA is TGTGCCAGTAGTGCCCCCATCGACACTGAAGCTTTCTTT. Encoded protein: CASSAPIDTEAFF. The rearrangement links TRBV19 to TRBJ1-1, with D unresolved. V gave up 5 bases and J gave up 3 bases, with 10 bases separating them. Per the germline V gene, CDR1 is LNHDA and CDR2 is SQIVND (reference sequence). This CDR3 is 13 amino acids long.

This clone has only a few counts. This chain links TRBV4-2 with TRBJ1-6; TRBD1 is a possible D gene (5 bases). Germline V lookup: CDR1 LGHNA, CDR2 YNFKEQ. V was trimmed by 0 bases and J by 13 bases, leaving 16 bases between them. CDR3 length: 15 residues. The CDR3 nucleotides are TGTGCCAGCAGCCAAGAGGGGGAACCCTCGGGCCCCCTCCACTTT. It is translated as CASSQEGEPSGPLHF.

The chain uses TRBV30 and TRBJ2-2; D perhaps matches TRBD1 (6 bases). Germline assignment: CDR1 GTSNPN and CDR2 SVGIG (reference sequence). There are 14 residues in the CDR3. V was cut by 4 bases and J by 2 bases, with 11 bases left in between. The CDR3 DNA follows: TGTGCCTGGAAACAGGGTACTAACACCGGGGAGCTGTTTTTT. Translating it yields CAWKQGTNTGELFF.

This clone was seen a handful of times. The CDR3 DNA sequence: TGTGCCAGCAGCCAAGCCCTAGGGACAGGGAACTATGGCTACACCTTC. This sequence encodes CASSQALGTGNYGYTF. This sequence joins TRBV4-2 and TRBJ1-2; 9 nucleotides agree with TRBD1. The CDR3 is 16 amino acids. With 1 base clipped from V and 2 bases from J, the junction kept 5 bases outside the gene matches. Per the germline V gene, CDR1 is LGHNA and CDR2 is YNFKEQ.

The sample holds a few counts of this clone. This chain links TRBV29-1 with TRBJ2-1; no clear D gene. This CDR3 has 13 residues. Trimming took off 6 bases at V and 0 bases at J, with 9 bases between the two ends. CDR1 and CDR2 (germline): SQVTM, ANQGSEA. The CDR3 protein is CSVHPGSYNEQFF. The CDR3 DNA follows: TGCAGCGTACACCCCGGCTCCTACAATGAGCAGTTCTTC.